These 18 T cell receptor beta chains originate from one sample sequenced in a study of T cell clones after liver transplantation. TCRdb's table, derived via immunoSEQ multiplex PCR, lists solely in-frame clones and lacks some. The sample consists of approximately 51,000 clones, approximately 87% of them appearing once. Sequencing was performed on CD8+ T cells from blood, taken 12 months after liver transplant. The receptors here all came from a human patient who received a liver transplant. The graft donor may have contributed some T cells.

This clone was found once. V is TRBV15 and J is TRBJ2-7; D uncertain. The CDR3 is 17 residues long. The V gene's germline CDR1 is LNHNV and CDR2 YYDKDF (reference sequence). Trimming left V 2 bases short and J 2 bases short, with 19 bases between. CDR3 loop: CATSRILDPTYTYEQYF. The CDR3 DNA reads as TGTGCCACCAGCAGAATTCTCGACCCGACTTATACCTACGAGCAGTACTTC.

The sample holds one count of this clone. The chain couples TRBV28 to TRBJ2-7, with 7 bases lining up with TRBD2. This CDR3 region has 16 residues. In germline, CDR1 is MDHEN, CDR2 SYDVKM. The V and J ends lost 3 bases and 2 bases, in that order; junction bases with no gene match: 10. CDR3 nucleotide sequence: TGTGCCAGCAGTTTGGGGCTACCGGCGGGGGCCTACGAGCAGTACTTC. It yields the protein CASSLGLPAGAYEQYF.

This clone was found once. The gene calls are TRBV7-9 and TRBJ1-2, with D perhaps TRBD1 (6 bases). Germline V gene data show CDR1 as SEHNR and CDR2 as FQNEAQ (reference sequence). This CDR3 comprises 13 residues. V lost 3 bases and J 6 bases, leaving 11 bases between the germline ends. This CDR3 is CASSFLQGDGYTF. In DNA, the CDR3 is TGTGCCAGCAGCTTCCTACAGGGAGATGGCTACACCTTC.

The genes are TRBV7-9 and TRBJ1-5; 7 bases match TRBD1. From germline, CDR1 is SEHNR and CDR2 FQNEAQ (reference sequence). The V segment lost 5 bases and the J segment 5 bases; nucleotides outside the gene matches: 6. The CDR3 contains 14 residues. CDR3 protein: CASSRQGMDQPQHF. The CDR3 DNA sequence: TGTGCCAGCAGCCGACAGGGTATGGATCAGCCCCAGCATTTT.

This chain uses TRBV29-1 with TRBJ2-7, with a weak D call TRBD1 (6 bases). Germline V lookup: CDR1 SQVTM, CDR2 ANQGSEA. The CDR3 is made up of 11 amino acids. V lost 3 bases to trimming and J lost 3 bases, with 6 bases between them. CDR3 sequence reads: CSVEDSYEQYF. CDR3 in DNA: TGCAGCGTTGAGGACAGCTACGAGCAGTACTTC.

The genes are TRBV4-1 and TRBJ2-1, with 7 bases matching TRBD1. The CDR3 is 15 residues long. V shed 4 bases and J 5 bases; nucleotides not matched to a gene: 8. Germline assignment: CDR1 MGHRA and CDR2 YSYEKL. The CDR3 DNA follows: TGCGCCAGCAGCCGAGGGCAGGGGGTCAACAATGAGCAGTTCTTC. Protein product: CASSRGQGVNNEQFF.

This rearrangement joins TRBV5-1 to TRBJ2-5; TRBD2 is a possible D gene (6 bases). The CDR3 is 15 amino acids. Trimming shortened V by 2 bases and J by 5 bases, and 16 bases separated the two germline ends. Germline V gives CDR1 SGHRS, CDR2 YFSETQ. The CDR3 region is CASSLGIRESETQYF. Here the CDR3 DNA reads TGCGCCAGCAGCTTAGGGATTCGGGAGTCGGAGACCCAGTACTTC.

A single count supports this clone. The CDR3 sequence is CSAKRVQFF. For the CDR3, the DNA is TGCAGTGCTAAGCGGGTTCAGTTCTTC. The V and J genes are TRBV20-1 and TRBJ2-1; D might be TRBD2 (6 bases). Germline V gene sequence: CDR1 DFQATT, CDR2 SNEGSKA (reference sequence). The CDR3 loop spans 9 amino acids. The V end was cut by 4 bases, the J end by 13 bases, with 8 bases between.

Only a few counts were recorded for this clone. The rearrangement links TRBV28 to TRBJ2-2, with 7 bases aligning to TRBD2. Unmatched junction bases numbered 10, after V lost 8 bases and J lost 1 base. This CDR3 is built from 16 residues. The germline CDR1 and CDR2 sequences are MDHEN and SYDVKM. The CDR3 protein is CASRYPPSGNTGELFF. The CDR3 bases are TGTGCCAGCCGCTACCCCCCTAGCGGGAACACCGGGGAGCTGTTTTTT.

Only a few counts were recorded for this clone. The V gene is TRBV19, the J gene TRBJ1-1; 9 bases are a match to TRBD1. Germline CDR1 is LNHDA and CDR2 is SQIVND (reference sequence). J was trimmed by 4 bases and V by 9 bases; bases with no gene match: 9. This CDR3 spans 14 amino acids. The CDR3: CARPGQGIGTEAFF. As DNA, the CDR3 is TGTGCCAGGCCGGGACAGGGAATAGGCACTGAAGCTTTCTTT.

This rearrangement joins TRBV9 to TRBJ2-1, with D perhaps matching TRBD2 (6 bases). This CDR3 has 13 residues. Germline V gene lookup returns CDR1 SGDLS and CDR2 YYNGEE. Trimming took off 3 bases at V and 10 bases at J, with 14 bases between the two ends. The CDR3 DNA reads TGTGCCAGCAGCGCCGGGACTCCAGGCGAGCAGTTCTTC. Translating it yields CASSAGTPGEQFF.

The chain is built from TRBV7-9 and TRBJ1-1; D remains ambiguous. Germline CDR1 reads SEHNR; CDR2 reads FQNEAQ (reference sequence). V lost 4 bases, J lost 2 bases, and 11 bases lay in between. The CDR3 covers 14 residues. The chain's CDR3 is CASSSSGVNTEAFF. CDR3 DNA: TGTGCCAGCAGCTCTAGTGGGGTTAACACTGAAGCTTTCTTT.

The V gene is TRBV9, the J gene TRBJ1-2; no reliable D call. The CDR3 is 14 residues long. Germline V gene lookup returns CDR1 SGDLS and CDR2 YYNGEE. V was clipped by 4 bases and J by 7 bases, with 17 bases between them. CDR3 region: CASSFSDGQSGYTF. DNA of the CDR3: TGTGCCAGCAGCTTCTCGGACGGGCAGAGTGGCTACACCTTC. The full variable domain, rest sourced from reference TRBV9 and TRBJ1-2, is DSGVTQTPKHLITATGQRVTLRCSPRSGDLSVYWYQQSLDQGLQFLIQYYNGEERAKGNILERFSAQQFPDLHSELNLSSLELGDSALYFCASSFSDGQSGYTFGSGTRLTVV.

This clone came up once. The chain employs TRBV19 and TRBJ2-2; TRBD2 aligns across 9 bases. Germline CDR1 reads LNHDA; CDR2 reads SQIVND (reference sequence). The CDR3 contains 17 residues. V was pared by 5 bases and J by 4 bases, with 11 bases of the junction left unmatched. The chain's CDR3 is CASSPPGLAGFTGELFF. The CDR3 DNA is TGTGCCAGTAGTCCACCGGGCCTAGCGGGATTCACCGGGGAGCTGTTTTTT.

The chain couples TRBV29-1 to TRBJ2-7, with 12 bases fitting TRBD2. The CDR3 is 14 residues long. Germline V gene sequence: CDR1 SQVTM, CDR2 ANQGSEA. J lost 2 bases, V lost 4 bases, and 3 bases had no gene match. Here the CDR3 reads CSVASGRVAYEQYF. The DNA for the CDR3 is TGCAGCGTTGCTAGCGGGAGGGTTGCCTACGAGCAGTACTTC.

This chain uses TRBV27 with TRBJ2-1; D uncertain. Trimming removed 0 bases at V and 4 bases at J, with 7 bases between. The CDR3 is made up of 14 amino acids. Germline CDR1 is MNHEY and CDR2 is SMNVEV (reference sequence). The CDR3 sequence: CASSLSAAYNEQFF. The DNA of the CDR3 is TGTGCCAGCAGTTTATCGGCAGCTTACAATGAGCAGTTCTTC.

The V and J genes are TRBV28 and TRBJ2-7; 7 bases line up with TRBD1. CDR1 and CDR2 from the germline V gene are MDHEN and SYDVKM. V dropped 5 bases and J dropped 3; count of bases not matched to a gene: 10. CDR3 length equals 15 residues. Here the CDR3 reads CASSLVQGLVYEQYF. In DNA, the CDR3 is TGTGCCAGCAGTCTCGTACAGGGGCTGGTCTACGAGCAGTACTTC.

The chain carries TRBV7-6 and TRBJ1-2; D perhaps matches TRBD1 (5 bases). V lost 1 base and J lost 0, with 9 bases in between. The germline V gene has CDR1 SGHVS and CDR2 FNYEAQ. This CDR3 has 15 amino acids. This chain's CDR3 is CASSLERGPNYGYTF. The CDR3 nucleotides are TGTGCCAGCAGCTTAGAGAGGGGCCCTAACTATGGCTACACCTTC.